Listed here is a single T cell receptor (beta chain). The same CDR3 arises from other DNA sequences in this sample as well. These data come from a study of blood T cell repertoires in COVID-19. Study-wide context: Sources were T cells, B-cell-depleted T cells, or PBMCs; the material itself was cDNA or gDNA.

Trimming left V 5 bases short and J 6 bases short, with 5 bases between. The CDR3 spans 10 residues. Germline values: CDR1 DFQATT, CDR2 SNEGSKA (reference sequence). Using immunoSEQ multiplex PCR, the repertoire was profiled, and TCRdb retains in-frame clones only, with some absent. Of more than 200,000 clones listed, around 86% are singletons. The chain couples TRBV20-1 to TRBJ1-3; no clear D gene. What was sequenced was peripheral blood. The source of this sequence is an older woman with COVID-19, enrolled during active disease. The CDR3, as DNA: TGCAGTGCTCTAGAAAACACCATATATTTT. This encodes CSALENTIYF.